Below, 18 T cell receptor beta chains from the same sample are listed, as sequenced in a study of Graves' ophthalmopathy and Graves' hyperthyroidism. Using RNA transcripts, the TCR beta CDR3 regions were amplified. The first-round RT-PCR employed HTBI primers together with the Qiagen OneStep RT-PCR kit. A multiplex PCR was then performed as the second round. TCRdb redid the calling of the multiplex PCR reads with MiXCR, one entry per CDR3 protein. This sample carries 1 million to 1.3 million distinct CDR3 sequences, roughly 35% of them seen once, and the ten largest clones take roughly 10%. Sequences were obtained from peripheral blood or thyroid tissue (not recorded which). Receptors originate from an adult man with Graves' hyperthyroidism.

This clonotype occurred many times. The V and J genes are TRBV19 and TRBJ1-2; tentative D call: TRBD1 (6 bases). V was cut by 7 bases and J by 6 bases, with 15 bases left in between. The germline gives CDR1 LNHDA, CDR2 SQIVND (reference sequence). The CDR3 extends over 13 amino acids. As DNA, the CDR3 is TGTGCCAGTACCGGGGACACCGGTCATGGCTACACCTTC. As protein: CASTGDTGHGYTF.

V is TRBV11-1 and J is TRBJ1-1; no firm D call. The CDR3 loop spans 15 amino acids. The germline V and J ends were trimmed by 5 bases and 2 bases, with 15 bases remaining between them. Per the germline V gene, CDR1 is SGHAT and CDR2 is FQDESV (reference sequence). CDR3 bases: TGTGCCAGCAGCCGATGGGCCCGAGACAACACTGAAGCTTTCTTT. The encoded protein is CASSRWARDNTEAFF.

The CDR3 bases are TGCGCCAGCAGCCAAGAACCCCCCGGGGCTAGCACAGATACGCAGTATTTT. Residues: CASSQEPPGASTDTQYF. V is TRBV4-3 and J is TRBJ2-3, with D tentatively TRBD1 or TRBD2 (5 bases each). CDR3 length: 17 amino acids. Between the trimmed V and J ends, which lost 0 bases and 0 bases, there was a span of 13 bases. Germline V gives CDR1 LGHNA, CDR2 YSLEER.

The CDR3 sequence is CATSDWTGGGNSPLHF. Here the CDR3 DNA reads TGTGCCACCAGTGATTGGACAGGGGGTGGGAATTCACCCCTCCACTTT. The chain employs TRBV24-1 and TRBJ1-6, with 10 nucleotides matching TRBD1. This CDR3 is built from 16 residues. Looked up from germline, CDR1 is KGHDR and CDR2 is SFDVKD. The trim removed 2 bases at V and 7 bases at J, leaving 4 bases unmatched.

This clonotype has more than one count but fewer than ten. CDR3 protein: CASSNRDINQPQHF. CDR3 bases: TGTGCCAGCAGCAATAGGGACATCAATCAGCCCCAGCATTTT. The chain couples TRBV7-9 to TRBJ1-5; weak D call: TRBD1 (6 bases). CDR3 length: 14 amino acids. Trimming left V 5 bases short and J 3 bases short, with 11 bases between. Germline values: CDR1 SEHNR, CDR2 FQNEAQ (reference sequence).

The chain combines TRBV18 with TRBJ1-1; possible D gene TRBD1, 5 bases. The CDR3 totals 15 residues. V was shortened by 3 bases and J by 1 base, with 12 bases between the two germline ends. Germline assignment: CDR1 KGHSH and CDR2 LQKENI. The CDR3 region has the DNA TGTGCCAGCTCACCGAGTAGGGGACCGAACACTGAAGCTTTCTTT. The encoded protein is CASSPSRGPNTEAFF. Looking up the rest from reference TRBV18 and TRBJ1-1 gives the full variable domain: NAGVMQNPRHLVRRRGQEARLRCSPMKGHSHVYWYRQLPEEGLKFMVYLQKENIIDESGMPKERFSAEFPKEGPSILRIQQVVRGDSAAYFCASSPSRGPNTEAFFGQGTRLTVV.

This clonotype was seen a handful of times. The chain employs TRBV6-5 and TRBJ2-7; 12 nucleotides align to TRBD2. Germline V gene sequence: CDR1 MNHEY, CDR2 SVGAGI. CDR3 size: 15 residues. With V trimmed by 4 bases and J by 7 bases, 8 bases remained unmatched. In DNA, the CDR3 is TGTGCCAGCAGTTCTGTGGCTAGCGGGAGGGTTGAGCAGTACTTC. This sequence encodes CASSSVASGRVEQYF.

To note about this clonotype: A much bigger clone sits one base away, suggesting this may be a read error. This CDR3 is missing its conserved last phenylalanine or tryptophan, likely due to a read error. The CDR3 sequence is CASSVVGQMNTEAFS. CDR3 coding DNA: TGTGCCAGCAGCGTAGTAGGGCAGATGAACACTGAAGCTTTCTCT. V gene TRBV7-9 combines with J gene TRBJ1-1; D call uncertain. Deletions cut 5 bases from V and 0 bases from J, with 13 bases between. The germline CDR1 and CDR2 sequences are SEHNR and FQNEAQ (reference sequence). CDR3 size: 15 residues.

The sample holds a few counts of this clonotype. The J gene is TRBJ1-2, the V gene TRBV12-3 or TRBV12-4; tentatively, D is TRBD1 (6 bases). The CDR3 loop spans 13 amino acids. The V end was cut by 11 bases, the J end by 4 bases, with 17 bases between. The CDR3 spells CASMSDRPYGYTF. The CDR3 nucleotides read TGTGCCTCTATGTCGGACAGACCCTATGGCTACACCTTC.

The chain carries TRBV20-1 and TRBJ1-1; D unresolved. Per the germline V gene, CDR1 is DFQATT and CDR2 is SNEGSKA (reference sequence). The CDR3 covers 13 residues. Between the trimmed V and J ends, which lost 7 bases and 0 bases, there was a span of 12 bases. CDR3 region: CSGRWAMNTEAFF. CDR3 in DNA: TGCAGTGGTCGGTGGGCAATGAACACTGAAGCTTTCTTT.

The rearrangement uses TRBV2 and TRBJ1-1; 8 nucleotides match TRBD1. V lost 8 bases and J lost 0; bases outside the gene matches: 8. This CDR3 spans 15 amino acids. CDR1 is SNHLY, CDR2 FYNNEI, per germline. CDR3 in amino acids: CASLDWTGLNTEAFF. In nucleotides, the CDR3 is TGTGCCAGCTTGGATTGGACAGGGTTGAACACTGAAGCTTTCTTT. The full variable domain, completed using reference TRBV2 and TRBJ1-1, is EPEVTQTPSHQVTQMGQEVILRCVPISNHLYFYWYRQILGQKVEFLVSFYNNEISEKSEIFDDQFSVERPDGSNFTLKIRSTKLEDSAMYFCASLDWTGLNTEAFFGQGTRLTVV.

On this clonotype: An end of the junction differs from the germline gene, which may be a read error. This chain connects TRBV7-8 to TRBJ1-1; D is undetermined. The CDR3 totals 13 residues. The germline CDR1 and CDR2 sequences are SGHVS and FQNEAQ. The CDR3 DNA follows: TGTGCCTGCAGCTCCGGGGTGTCCACTGAAGCTTTCTTT. It is translated as CACSSGVSTEAFF.

This clonotype was found a few times. This sequence joins TRBV7-2 and TRBJ2-7, with no clear D. With 6 bases removed from V and 6 bases from J, the gap between germline ends came to 15 bases. The CDR3 is 13 residues long. The V gene's germline CDR1 is SGHTA and CDR2 FQGNSA. The DNA for the CDR3 is TGTGCCAGCAGTTCCGACCATTATGGCGAGCAGTACTTC. Its translation is CASSSDHYGEQYF. The full variable domain, completed using reference TRBV7-2 and TRBJ2-7, is GAGVSQSPSNKVTEKGKDVELRCDPISGHTALYWYRQSLGQGLEFLIYFQGNSAPDKSGLPSDRFSAERTGGSVSTLTIQRTQQEDSAVYLCASSSDHYGEQYFGPGTRLTVT.

V gene TRBV7-9 combines with J gene TRBJ2-5; D gene ambiguous. V was cut by 1 base and J by 13 bases, with 4 bases left in between. CDR1 is SEHNR and CDR2 is FQNEAQ in the germline V gene (reference sequence). The CDR3 extends over 9 amino acids. The DNA for the CDR3 is TGTGCCAGCAGCTTAGACTGGTACTTC. Translated: CASSLDWYF.

This clonotype appeared many times. V is TRBV12-3 or TRBV12-4 and J is TRBJ2-7, with D uncertain. The CDR3 covers 12 residues. V lost 3 bases, J lost 5 bases, and 8 bases lay in between. The CDR3: CASSFTENEQYF. The CDR3 DNA follows: TGTGCCAGCAGTTTTACAGAGAACGAGCAGTACTTC.

This clonotype was detected many times. This CDR3 is missing its conserved last phenylalanine or tryptophan, likely due to a read error. It is unclear where the CDR3 begins or ends on the DNA, so no DNA is shown, and the CDR3 is as TCRdb lists it. The CDR3 is CAITRGHS. The V call is TRBV10-3, the J call TRBJ1-6. Inclusive of both ends, the CDR3 amounts to 8 amino acids. Looked up from germline, CDR1 is ENHRY and CDR2 is SYGVKD.

This chain connects TRBV29-1 to TRBJ1-2; tentative D call: TRBD1 (5 bases). Germline V lookup: CDR1 SQVTM, CDR2 ANQGSEA. The length of the CDR3 is 11 residues. Trimming removed 4 bases from V and 7 bases from J, with 10 bases in between. The CDR3 loop reads CSVGDVGGYTF. The CDR3 nucleotides are TGCAGCGTTGGGGACGTGGGTGGCTACACCTTC. The complete variable domain, with remaining parts taken from reference TRBV29-1 and TRBJ1-2, reads SAVISQKPSRDICQRGTSLTIQCQVDSQVTMMFWYRQQPGQSLTLIATANQGSEATYESGFVIDKFPISRPNLTFSTLTVSNMSPEDSSIYLCSVGDVGGYTFGSGTRLTVV.

This clonotype appeared many times. The chain combines TRBV7-8 with TRBJ1-1; 10 bases fit TRBD1. From germline, CDR1 is SGHVS and CDR2 FQNEAQ. J gave up 3 bases and V 5 bases, and 6 bases lay outside the gene matches. The CDR3 has 15 amino acids. CDR3 loop: CASSAGGQGYTEAFF. CDR3 DNA sequence: TGTGCCAGCAGCGCAGGGGGACAGGGGTACACTGAAGCTTTCTTT.